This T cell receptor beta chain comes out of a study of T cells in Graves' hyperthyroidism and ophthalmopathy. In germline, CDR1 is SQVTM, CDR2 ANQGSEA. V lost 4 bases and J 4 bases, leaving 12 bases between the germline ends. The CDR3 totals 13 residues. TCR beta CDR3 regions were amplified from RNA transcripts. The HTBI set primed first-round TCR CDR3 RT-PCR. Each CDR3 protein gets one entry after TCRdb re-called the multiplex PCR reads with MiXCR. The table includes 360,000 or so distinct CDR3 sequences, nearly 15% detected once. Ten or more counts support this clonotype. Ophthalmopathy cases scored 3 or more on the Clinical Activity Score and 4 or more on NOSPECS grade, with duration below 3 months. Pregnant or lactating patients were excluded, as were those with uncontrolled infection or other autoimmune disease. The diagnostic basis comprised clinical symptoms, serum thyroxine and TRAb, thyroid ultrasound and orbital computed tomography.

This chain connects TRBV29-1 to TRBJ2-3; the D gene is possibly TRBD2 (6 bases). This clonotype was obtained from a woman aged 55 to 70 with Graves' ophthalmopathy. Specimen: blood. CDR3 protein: CSVVKGGADTQYF. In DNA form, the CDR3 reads TGCAGCGTTGTCAAGGGAGGTGCAGATACGCAGTATTTT.